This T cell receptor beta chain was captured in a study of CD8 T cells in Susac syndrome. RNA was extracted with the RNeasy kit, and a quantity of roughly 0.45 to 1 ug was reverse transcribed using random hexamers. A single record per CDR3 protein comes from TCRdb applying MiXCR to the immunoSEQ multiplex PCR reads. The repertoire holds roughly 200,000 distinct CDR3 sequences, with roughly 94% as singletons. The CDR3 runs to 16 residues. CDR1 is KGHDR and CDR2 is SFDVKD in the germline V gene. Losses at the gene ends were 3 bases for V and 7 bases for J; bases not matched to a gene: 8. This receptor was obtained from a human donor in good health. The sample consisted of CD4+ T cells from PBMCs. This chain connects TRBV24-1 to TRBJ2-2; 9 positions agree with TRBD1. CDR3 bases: TGTGCCACCAGTGATACCGGGACAGGGAAACTCGGGGAGCTGTTTTTT. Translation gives CATSDTGTGKLGELFF.